The rows below give T cell receptor beta chains drawn from one sample of a study of T cell responses to AZD1222 COVID-19 vaccine. Generated by immunoSEQ multiplex PCR, the TCRdb table keeps only in-frame clones and is missing some. The sample has 100,000 to 150,000 clones, over 75% seen once. This specimen was peripheral blood, taken on day 0 of AZD1222 vaccination. The source is an adult in good health. The CDR3 runs from the conserved cysteine through the conserved F or W. D genes are given only for firm matches. For some rows the clone size is stated as once, few or many, or as a class when expanded; others skip it.

V gene: TRBV6-5
D gene: TRBD2
clone size: -
J gene: TRBJ2-7
CDR3 DNA: TGTGCCAGCAGTTACTCCCAGCGGGGTCGTGAGCAGTACTTC
CDR3 protein: CASSYSQRGREQYF

V gene: TRBV28
D gene: -
clone size: -
J gene: TRBJ1-5
CDR3 DNA: TGTGCCAGCAGTTTATTCGGAACTAATCAGCCCCAGCATTTT
CDR3 protein: CASSLFGTNQPQHF

V gene: TRBV2
D gene: -
clone size: -
J gene: TRBJ2-1
CDR3 DNA: TGTGCCAGCAGTGAAAACCTCGGCGATGAGCAGTTCTTC
CDR3 protein: CASSENLGDEQFF

V gene: TRBV23-1
D gene: TRBD1
clone size: -
J gene: TRBJ2-5
CDR3 DNA: TGCGCCAGCAGTCAATCAGGACAGGGTGTCCAAGAGACCCAGTACTTC
CDR3 protein: CASSQSGQGVQETQYF

V gene: TRBV12-3/TRBV12-4
D gene: -
clone size: -
J gene: TRBJ2-1
CDR3 DNA: TGTGCCAGCACCCTCCACAGCAATGAGCAGTTCTTC
CDR3 protein: CASTLHSNEQFF

V gene: TRBV19
D gene: -
clone size: -
J gene: TRBJ1-5
CDR3 DNA: TGTGCCAGTAGTATAGGTGGACAGCCCCAGCATTTT
CDR3 protein: CASSIGGQPQHF

V gene: TRBV19
D gene: -
clone size: -
J gene: TRBJ1-5
CDR3 DNA: TGTGCCAGCTCTGGGCTAACACGGAGCAATCAGCCCCAGCATTTT
CDR3 protein: CASSGLTRSNQPQHF

V gene: TRBV11-2
D gene: -
clone size: -
J gene: TRBJ1-1
CDR3 DNA: TGTGCCAGCAGCCTGACAGGCGAAAGCGGCACTGAAGCTTTCTTT
CDR3 protein: CASSLTGESGTEAFF

V gene: TRBV4-2
D gene: -
clone size: -
J gene: TRBJ2-3
CDR3 DNA: TGTGCCAGCAGCCAAGATGGCCGAGAAGATACGCAGTATTTT
CDR3 protein: CASSQDGREDTQYF

V gene: TRBV5-4
D gene: TRBD1
clone size: -
J gene: TRBJ1-1
CDR3 DNA: TGTGCCAGCAGCCGGACAGGGGTTACTGAAGCTTTCTTT
CDR3 protein: CASSRTGVTEAFF

V gene: TRBV30
D gene: -
clone size: -
J gene: TRBJ1-6
CDR3 DNA: TGTGCCTGGAGTTTGACGGGAGTCTGGGATTCACCCCTCCACTTT
CDR3 protein: CAWSLTGVWDSPLHF

V gene: TRBV19
D gene: TRBD2
clone size: -
J gene: TRBJ2-1
CDR3 DNA: TGTGCCAGTAGTAACGGCGGGGGAAACTACAATGAGCAGTTCTTC
CDR3 protein: CASSNGGGNYNEQFF

V gene: TRBV28
D gene: -
clone size: -
J gene: TRBJ1-5
CDR3 DNA: TGTGCCAGCAGGCAGACTAGCAATCAGCCCCAGCATTTT
CDR3 protein: CASRQTSNQPQHF

V gene: TRBV19
D gene: -
clone size: -
J gene: TRBJ2-1
CDR3 DNA: TGTGCCAGTAGTATCGACGCCTCCTACAATGAGCAGTTCTTC
CDR3 protein: CASSIDASYNEQFF

V gene: TRBV29-1
D gene: -
clone size: once
J gene: TRBJ2-5
CDR3 DNA: TGCAGCGTTGTATGGGGGCTCCGGGAGACCCAGTACTTC
CDR3 protein: CSVVWGLRETQYF

V gene: TRBV19
D gene: -
clone size: once
J gene: TRBJ2-3
CDR3 DNA: TGTGCCAGTAGTATAGGCCCGGGAGTGGGCACAGATACGCAGTATTTT
CDR3 protein: CASSIGPGVGTDTQYF

V gene: TRBV4-1
D gene: TRBD1
clone size: few
J gene: TRBJ1-5
CDR3 DNA: TGCGCCAGCAGCGACAGGGGTATTGATCAGCCCCAGCATTTT
CDR3 protein: CASSDRGIDQPQHF

V gene: TRBV6-5
D gene: -
clone size: once
J gene: TRBJ1-2
CDR3 DNA: TGTGCCCGATCAGTCCTACCCTACGACCGCTACACCTTC
CDR3 protein: CARSVLPYDRYTF

V gene: TRBV18
D gene: -
clone size: -
J gene: TRBJ2-1
CDR3 DNA: TGTGCCAGCTCACTTTCACCGGACAGTAAGAGTGAGCAGTTCTTC
CDR3 protein: CASSLSPDSKSEQFF

V gene: TRBV6-5
D gene: -
clone size: -
J gene: TRBJ1-2
CDR3 DNA: TGTGCCAGCAGGGTTGGACTAGACCTTAACTATGGCTACACCTTC
CDR3 protein: CASRVGLDLNYGYTF

V gene: TRBV6-4
D gene: TRBD1
clone size: -
J gene: TRBJ2-3
CDR3 DNA: TGTGCCAGCAGTGACGGGACAGCCTTTAGGACAGATACGCAGTATTTT
CDR3 protein: CASSDGTAFRTDTQYF

V gene: TRBV25-1
D gene: -
clone size: -
J gene: TRBJ1-2
CDR3 DNA: TGTGCCAGCAGTGAATTCGGGGGTAGTGGCTACACCTTC
CDR3 protein: CASSEFGGSGYTF

V gene: TRBV5-1
D gene: -
clone size: -
J gene: TRBJ2-3
CDR3 DNA: TGCGCCAGCAGCTTTGAAGGACCAGATACGCAGTATTTT
CDR3 protein: CASSFEGPDTQYF

V gene: TRBV2
D gene: TRBD1
clone size: -
J gene: TRBJ1-1
CDR3 DNA: TGTGCTAAGCACGCCCCAGGGGGGGCGAACACTGAAGCTTTCTTT
CDR3 protein: CAKHAPGGANTEAFF

V gene: TRBV3-1/TRBV3-2
D gene: TRBD2
clone size: -
J gene: TRBJ2-1
CDR3 DNA: TGTGCCAGCAGCCTCCGGCGGGGGTATGAGCAGTTCTTC
CDR3 protein: CASSLRRGYEQFF

V gene: TRBV19
D gene: TRBD2
clone size: -
J gene: TRBJ2-1
CDR3 DNA: TGTGCCAGTAGTAGGGCCCCTAGCGGGGGGGAGGAGCAGTTCTTC
CDR3 protein: CASSRAPSGGEEQFF

V gene: TRBV5-1
D gene: TRBD1
clone size: -
J gene: TRBJ2-1
CDR3 DNA: TGCGCCAGCAGCCAACTAGACAGGGTTTTATACAATGAGCAGTTCTTC
CDR3 protein: CASSQLDRVLYNEQFF

V gene: TRBV28
D gene: -
clone size: -
J gene: TRBJ2-5
CDR3 DNA: TGTGCCAGCAGTTTGACTAGTGAGACCCAGTACTTC
CDR3 protein: CASSLTSETQYF

V gene: TRBV4-1
D gene: TRBD1
clone size: -
J gene: TRBJ1-6
CDR3 DNA: TGCGCCAGCAGCCATATGGGACAGGCAAAGTCCTATAATTCACCCCTCCACTTT
CDR3 protein: CASSHMGQAKSYNSPLHF

V gene: TRBV4-1
D gene: -
clone size: -
J gene: TRBJ2-6
CDR3 DNA: TGCGCCAGCAGCCAACGGCGGGCTGGGGCCAACGTCCTGACTTTC
CDR3 protein: CASSQRRAGANVLTF

V gene: TRBV28
D gene: -
clone size: few
J gene: TRBJ1-5
CDR3 DNA: TGTGCCAGCGCACATAGCAATCAGCCCCAGCATTTT
CDR3 protein: CASAHSNQPQHF

V gene: TRBV2
D gene: -
clone size: -
J gene: TRBJ1-2
CDR3 DNA: TGTGCCAGCAGAGTGACAGGAGATGGCTACACCTTC
CDR3 protein: CASRVTGDGYTF

V gene: TRBV19
D gene: -
clone size: -
J gene: TRBJ2-5
CDR3 DNA: TGTGCCAGTAGTAAACAGGGAGCAACGGAGACCCAGTACTTC
CDR3 protein: CASSKQGATETQYF

V gene: TRBV9
D gene: -
clone size: -
J gene: TRBJ2-2
CDR3 DNA: TGTGCCAGCACCGTCGCGGGACAGAACACCGGGGAGCTGTTTTTT
CDR3 protein: CASTVAGQNTGELFF

V gene: TRBV30
D gene: TRBD1
clone size: once
J gene: TRBJ1-2
CDR3 DNA: TGTGCCTGGAACTCAGGGGGCCCAGCTGGCTACACCTTC
CDR3 protein: CAWNSGGPAGYTF

V gene: TRBV5-1
D gene: -
clone size: -
J gene: TRBJ1-2
CDR3 DNA: TGCGCCAGCAGCTTGGAGCCAGGGGCGTATGGCTACACCTTC
CDR3 protein: CASSLEPGAYGYTF

V gene: TRBV11-3
D gene: -
clone size: -
J gene: TRBJ1-5
CDR3 DNA: TGTGCCAGCAGCTTACGGTTCAATCAGCCCCAGCATTTT
CDR3 protein: CASSLRFNQPQHF

V gene: TRBV7-2
D gene: TRBD2
clone size: once
J gene: TRBJ2-1
CDR3 DNA: TGTGCCAGCAGCATCGGACTAGCGGCCACCAATGAGCAGTTCTTC
CDR3 protein: CASSIGLAATNEQFF

V gene: TRBV5-1
D gene: -
clone size: -
J gene: TRBJ1-1
CDR3 DNA: TGCGCCAGCAGCTTGGTTCCGGGGCTGAACACTGAAGCTTTCTTT
CDR3 protein: CASSLVPGLNTEAFF

V gene: TRBV20-1
D gene: -
clone size: -
J gene: TRBJ1-4
CDR3 DNA: TGCAGTGCTCCAGATAATGAAAAACTGTTTTTT
CDR3 protein: CSAPDNEKLFF

V gene: TRBV6-5
D gene: TRBD2
clone size: -
J gene: TRBJ2-3
CDR3 DNA: TGTGCCACCCGCGGGGGGGCTCGCACAGATACGCAGTATTTT
CDR3 protein: CATRGGARTDTQYF

V gene: TRBV28
D gene: -
clone size: -
J gene: TRBJ1-3
CDR3 DNA: TGTGCCAGCAGTCCGCCGGGGCAGAGAAGGGACACCATATATTTT
CDR3 protein: CASSPPGQRRDTIYF

V gene: TRBV6-5
D gene: -
clone size: -
J gene: TRBJ1-2
CDR3 DNA: TGTGCCAGCAGTTGGGGCAGGCAGAACTATGGCTACACCTTC
CDR3 protein: CASSWGRQNYGYTF

V gene: TRBV28
D gene: -
clone size: -
J gene: TRBJ2-6
CDR3 DNA: TGTGCCAGCAGTTTGAAAGGTCTCCGGGACAAAACTTTCTCTGGGGCCAACGTCCTGACTTTC
CDR3 protein: CASSLKGLRDKTFSGANVLTF

V gene: TRBV7-9
D gene: -
clone size: -
J gene: TRBJ2-3
CDR3 DNA: TGTGCCAGCAACAGGGTGAGCACAGATACGCAGTATTTT
CDR3 protein: CASNRVSTDTQYF

V gene: TRBV19
D gene: -
clone size: -
J gene: TRBJ1-3
CDR3 DNA: TGTGCCAGTACCCTATCCGCCACCTCTGGAAACACCATATATTTT
CDR3 protein: CASTLSATSGNTIYF

V gene: TRBV15
D gene: -
clone size: -
J gene: TRBJ1-5
CDR3 DNA: TGTGCCACCAGTAACTTCAGGGCGTCGGTGGGTCAGCCCCAGCATTTT
CDR3 protein: CATSNFRASVGQPQHF

V gene: TRBV18
D gene: TRBD1
clone size: -
J gene: TRBJ2-1
CDR3 DNA: TGTGCCAGCTCACGGCAGGGGGCGCGTTTGGATGAGCAGTTCTTC
CDR3 protein: CASSRQGARLDEQFF

V gene: TRBV11-1
D gene: -
clone size: -
J gene: TRBJ2-3
CDR3 DNA: TGTGCCAGCAGCCCGGACTTAAAACCAGATACGCAGTATTTT
CDR3 protein: CASSPDLKPDTQYF

V gene: TRBV9
D gene: TRBD1
clone size: -
J gene: TRBJ2-6
CDR3 DNA: TGTGCCAGCAGCGTAGCCGGGACAGGGTCCGGGGCCAACGTCCTGACTTTC
CDR3 protein: CASSVAGTGSGANVLTF

V gene: TRBV5-1
D gene: TRBD1
clone size: -
J gene: TRBJ1-4
CDR3 DNA: TGCGCCAGCAGCTTGGGGCAGGGGGTTGAAAAACTGTTTTTT
CDR3 protein: CASSLGQGVEKLFF

V gene: TRBV27
D gene: -
clone size: -
J gene: TRBJ1-4
CDR3 DNA: TGTGCCAGCAAAGGGACATTCGAAAAACTGTTTTTT
CDR3 protein: CASKGTFEKLFF

V gene: TRBV7-2
D gene: TRBD1
clone size: once
J gene: TRBJ1-4
CDR3 DNA: TGTGCCAGCAGCTCTACTCCGGGACAGATTAATGAAAAACTGTTTTTT
CDR3 protein: CASSSTPGQINEKLFF

V gene: TRBV3-1/TRBV3-2
D gene: -
clone size: -
J gene: TRBJ2-5
CDR3 DNA: TGTGCCAGCAGCCAAGGGTGGGGGGCAGAGACCCAGTACTTC
CDR3 protein: CASSQGWGAETQYF

V gene: TRBV5-1
D gene: -
clone size: -
J gene: TRBJ2-2
CDR3 DNA: TGCGCCAGCAGCCTAGGATTAGACTCCTACACCGGGGAGCTGTTTTTT
CDR3 protein: CASSLGLDSYTGELFF

V gene: TRBV19
D gene: -
clone size: once
J gene: TRBJ1-1
CDR3 DNA: TGTGCCAGTAGTAAAATTCCAGGAGCCCTTGACGCTGAAGCTTTCTTT
CDR3 protein: CASSKIPGALDAEAFF

V gene: TRBV4-2
D gene: -
clone size: few
J gene: TRBJ2-7
CDR3 DNA: TGTGCCAGCAGCCAAGTGATCCCGGTCAGCTCCTACGAGCAGTACTTC
CDR3 protein: CASSQVIPVSSYEQYF

V gene: TRBV2
D gene: -
clone size: -
J gene: TRBJ2-1
CDR3 DNA: TGTGCCAGCAGGGCCGACAGAAACAATGAGCAGTTCTTC
CDR3 protein: CASRADRNNEQFF

V gene: TRBV27
D gene: TRBD2
clone size: -
J gene: TRBJ2-1
CDR3 DNA: TGTGCCAGCAGTCTAGCGGGAGGACTCAATGAGCAGTTCTTC
CDR3 protein: CASSLAGGLNEQFF

V gene: TRBV6-2/TRBV6-3
D gene: -
clone size: -
J gene: TRBJ2-7
CDR3 DNA: TGTGCCAGCAGTCCAACTACCCGGGGTCAGGAGCAGTACTTC
CDR3 protein: CASSPTTRGQEQYF